This is a list of T cell receptor beta chains from one sample in a study of CD8+ T cells in alopecia areata. Assay used: immunoSEQ multiplex PCR; TCRdb lists only in-frame clones, some missing. The sample shows over 85,000 clones, about three quarters of them seen only once. Sequencing used CD8+ T cells sorted from blood, obtained between weeks 43 and 45, from a patient treated with tofacitinib. Receptors were obtained from a human donor with alopecia areata. Both conserved end residues are trimmed from each CDR3. Some rows mark clone size as missing; the rest say once, few, many or name a class of expanded clone.

TRBV19	TRBJ2-7	-	ASSRQSSHEQY
TRBV25-1	TRBJ1-5	-	ASSEQGAGSNQPQH
TRBV2	TRBJ2-3	-	ASSEGGTGSTDTQY
TRBV29-1	-	few	SAAGHSSYEQY
TRBV27	TRBJ2-2	-	ASSSLGTFTGELF
TRBV9	TRBJ2-1	-	ASSVGVSGGINEQF
TRBV4-1	TRBJ2-2	-	ASSPVGNTGELF
TRBV6-5	TRBJ1-2	-	ASRTTGGYGYT
TRBV2	TRBJ1-5	-	ASSAQGYQPQH
TRBV4-1	TRBJ2-3	few	ASSQVPSGDGTDTQY
TRBV5-6	TRBJ2-3	-	ASSLAEGIVTDTQY
TRBV5-1	TRBJ2-7	few	ASSSGTDLYEQY
TRBV9	TRBJ1-4	-	ASSLQGSTNEKLF